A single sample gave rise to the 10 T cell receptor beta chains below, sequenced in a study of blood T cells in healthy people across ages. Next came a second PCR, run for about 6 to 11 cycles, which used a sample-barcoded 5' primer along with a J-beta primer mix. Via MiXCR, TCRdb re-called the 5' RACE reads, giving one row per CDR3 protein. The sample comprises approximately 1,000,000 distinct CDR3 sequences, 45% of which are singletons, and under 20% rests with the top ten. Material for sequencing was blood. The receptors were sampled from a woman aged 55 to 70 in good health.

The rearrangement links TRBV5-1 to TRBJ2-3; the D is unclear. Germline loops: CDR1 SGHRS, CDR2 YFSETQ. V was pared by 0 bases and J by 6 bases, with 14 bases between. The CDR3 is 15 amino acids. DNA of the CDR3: TGCGCCAGCAGCTTGGCCGTCGGTATTAGTGATACGCAGTATTTT. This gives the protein CASSLAVGISDTQYF.

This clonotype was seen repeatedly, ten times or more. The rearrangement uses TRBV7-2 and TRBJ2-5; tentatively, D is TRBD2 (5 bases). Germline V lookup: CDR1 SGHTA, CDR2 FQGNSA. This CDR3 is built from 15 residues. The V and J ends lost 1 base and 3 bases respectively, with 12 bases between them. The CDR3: CASSLVSGKEETQYF. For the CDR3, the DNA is TGTGCCAGCAGCTTAGTGTCCGGGAAGGAAGAGACCCAGTACTTC.

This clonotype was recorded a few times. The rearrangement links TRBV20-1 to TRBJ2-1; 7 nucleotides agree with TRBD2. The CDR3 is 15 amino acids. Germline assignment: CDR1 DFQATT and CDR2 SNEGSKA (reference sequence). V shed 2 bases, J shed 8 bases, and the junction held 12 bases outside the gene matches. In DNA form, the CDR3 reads TGCAGTGCTAGATCCGGGACTACCAAGTTCCATGAGCAGTTCTTC. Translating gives CSARSGTTKFHEQFF.

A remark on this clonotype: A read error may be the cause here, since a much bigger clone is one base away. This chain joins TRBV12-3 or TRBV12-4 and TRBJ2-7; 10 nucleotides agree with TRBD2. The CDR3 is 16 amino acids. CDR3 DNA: TGTGCCTGCAGTCCCGCCCCCCTAGCGGGGGCCTACGAGCAGTACTTC. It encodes CACSPAPLAGAYEQYF.

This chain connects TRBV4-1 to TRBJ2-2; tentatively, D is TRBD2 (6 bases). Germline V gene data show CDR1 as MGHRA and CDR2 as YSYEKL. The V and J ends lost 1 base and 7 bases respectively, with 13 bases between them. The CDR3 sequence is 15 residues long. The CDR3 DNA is TGCGCCAGCAGCCAAGGAATGGGAGGCGGCGGGGAGCTGTTTTTT. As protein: CASSQGMGGGGELFF.

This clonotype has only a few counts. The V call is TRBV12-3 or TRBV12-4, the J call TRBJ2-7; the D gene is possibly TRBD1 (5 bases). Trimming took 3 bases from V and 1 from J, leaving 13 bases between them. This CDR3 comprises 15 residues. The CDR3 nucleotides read TGTGCCAGCAGTTTGAGCCGCGACAGATCCTACGAGCAGTACTTC. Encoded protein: CASSLSRDRSYEQYF.

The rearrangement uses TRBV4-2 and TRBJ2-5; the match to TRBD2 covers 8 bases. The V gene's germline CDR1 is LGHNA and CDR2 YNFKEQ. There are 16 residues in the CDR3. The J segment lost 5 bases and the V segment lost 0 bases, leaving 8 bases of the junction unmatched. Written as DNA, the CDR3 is TGTGCCAGCAGCCAAGATCCGGGAGGGCTGTTGGAGACCCAGTACTTC. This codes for CASSQDPGGLLETQYF.

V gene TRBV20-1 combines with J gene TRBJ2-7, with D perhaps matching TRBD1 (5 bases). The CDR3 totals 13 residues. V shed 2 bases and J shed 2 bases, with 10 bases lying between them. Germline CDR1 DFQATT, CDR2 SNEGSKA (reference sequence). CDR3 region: CSARSKGPYEQYF. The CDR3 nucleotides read TGCAGTGCTAGATCCAAGGGGCCCTACGAGCAGTACTTC.

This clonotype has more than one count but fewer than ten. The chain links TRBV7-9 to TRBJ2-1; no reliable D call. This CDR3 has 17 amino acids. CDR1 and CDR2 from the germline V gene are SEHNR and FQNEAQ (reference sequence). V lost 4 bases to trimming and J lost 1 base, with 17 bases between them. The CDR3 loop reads CASSSGPPVQSYNEQFF. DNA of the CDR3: TGTGCCAGCAGCTCCGGCCCCCCCGTCCAGTCCTACAATGAGCAGTTCTTC.

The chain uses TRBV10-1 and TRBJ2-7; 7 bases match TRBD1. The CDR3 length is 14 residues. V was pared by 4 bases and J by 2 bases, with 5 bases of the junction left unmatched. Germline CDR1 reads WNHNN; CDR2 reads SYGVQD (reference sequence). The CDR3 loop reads CASSVTTGAYEQYF. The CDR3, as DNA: TGCGCCAGCAGTGTCACCACAGGGGCCTACGAGCAGTACTTC.